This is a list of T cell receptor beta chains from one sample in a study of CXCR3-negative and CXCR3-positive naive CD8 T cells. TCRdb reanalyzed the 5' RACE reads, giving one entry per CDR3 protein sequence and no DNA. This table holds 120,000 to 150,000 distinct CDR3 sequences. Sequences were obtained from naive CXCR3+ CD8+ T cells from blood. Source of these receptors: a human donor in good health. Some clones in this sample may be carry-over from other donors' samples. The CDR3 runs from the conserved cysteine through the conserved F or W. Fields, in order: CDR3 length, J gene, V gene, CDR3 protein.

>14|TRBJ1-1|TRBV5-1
CASSLAGGNTEAFF
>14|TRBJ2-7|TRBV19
CASSTGQVIYEQYF
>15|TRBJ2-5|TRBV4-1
CASSQVGGGKETQYF
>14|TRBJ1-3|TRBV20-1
CSARARSTGNTIYF
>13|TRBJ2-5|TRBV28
CASSWDRGETQYF
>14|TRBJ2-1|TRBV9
CASSVSAGSREQFF
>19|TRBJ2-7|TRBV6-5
CASSSFTPGPERLSYEQYF
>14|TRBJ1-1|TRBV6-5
CASSYSSANTEAFF
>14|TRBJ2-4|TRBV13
CASSAWGAKNIQYF
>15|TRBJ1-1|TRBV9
CASSPLGAQGHEAFF
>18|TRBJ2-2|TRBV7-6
CASSLGLEHPTNTGELFF
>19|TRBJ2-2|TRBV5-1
CASSLGDRESEENTGELFF
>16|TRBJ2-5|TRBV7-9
CASSLFTGNHQETQYF
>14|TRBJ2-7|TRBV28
CASSPGLAAYEQYF
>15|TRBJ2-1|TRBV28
CASSFSQPSYNEQFF
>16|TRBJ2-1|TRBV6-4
CASSDGTGGSYNEQFF
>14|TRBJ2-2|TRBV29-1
CSVVFGQGAGELFF
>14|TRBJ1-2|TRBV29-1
CSVEDSGRDYGYTF
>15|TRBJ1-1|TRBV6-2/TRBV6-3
CASSYGTGRYTEAFF
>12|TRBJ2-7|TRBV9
CASSVDFDEQYF
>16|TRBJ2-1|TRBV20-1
CSARDRTSGILGEQFF
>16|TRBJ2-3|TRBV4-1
CASSQALAGGTDTQYF
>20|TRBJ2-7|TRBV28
CASSATSLSQRERVFGEQYF
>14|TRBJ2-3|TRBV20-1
CSARTGGEADTQYF
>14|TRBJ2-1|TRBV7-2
CASSLEGVYNEQFF
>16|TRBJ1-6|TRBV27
CASSLRQRAYNSPLHF
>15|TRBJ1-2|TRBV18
CASSPSAGGSYGYTF
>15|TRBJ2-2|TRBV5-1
CASSLGTGDTGELFF
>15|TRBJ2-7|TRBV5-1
CASSLNWDPTYEQYF
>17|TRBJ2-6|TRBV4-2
CAAQRDPVPSGANVLTF
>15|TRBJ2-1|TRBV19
CASSPAGVYGNEQFF
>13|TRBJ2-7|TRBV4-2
CASSETSTYEQYF
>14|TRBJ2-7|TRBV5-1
CASSFNRASYEQYF
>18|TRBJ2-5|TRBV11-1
CASSTTRTSGGIQETQYF
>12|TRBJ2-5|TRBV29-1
CSVEGGKETQYF
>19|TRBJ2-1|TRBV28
CASSPGTGALLSSYNEQFF
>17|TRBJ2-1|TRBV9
CASSEPRTGEDFDEQFF
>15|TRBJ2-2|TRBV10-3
CATTPVQGAGGELFF
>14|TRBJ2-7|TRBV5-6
CASSWAGAFYEQYF
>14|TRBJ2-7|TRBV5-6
CASSFGTVLREQYF
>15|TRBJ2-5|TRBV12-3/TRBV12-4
CASSLGAGPSKTQYF
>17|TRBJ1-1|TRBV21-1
CASTQSGHGRPYTESFF
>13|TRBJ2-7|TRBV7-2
CASSLELTVEQYF
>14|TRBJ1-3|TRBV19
CASSMGSSGNTIYF
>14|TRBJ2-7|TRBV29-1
CSVYPVGTGGEQYF
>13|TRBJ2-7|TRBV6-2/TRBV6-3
CASSPGPDYEQYF
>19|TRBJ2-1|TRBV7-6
CASSQGAGGLMSSYNEQFF
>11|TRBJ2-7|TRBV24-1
CATSSGVEQYF
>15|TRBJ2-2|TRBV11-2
CASSSAGGGTGELFF